The rows below give T cell receptor beta chains drawn from one sample of a study of blood T cells in healthy people across ages. MiXCR was run by TCRdb on the 5' RACE reads, yielding one entry per CDR3 protein. The sample shows 1.2 million to 1.5 million distinct CDR3 sequences, about 40% of them seen only once. The sequencing sample was made of blood. Receptors originate from a woman under 30 in good health. Each CDR3 is given without its conserved first and last residue. The D gene is left open where the match is weak. Size is omitted from some rows. Given values are once, few, many or a class for expanded clones.

CDR3 protein	clone size	D gene	V gene
ATSMGNPYTGELF	-	-	TRBV24-1
ASSLGGFGNTEAF	-	-	TRBV12-3/TRBV12-4
ASSLGEFGTDTQY	-	-	TRBV12-3/TRBV12-4
ASSQAGGAGGLSYEQY	-	TRBD2	TRBV18
AISLGGNYGYT	few	-	TRBV10-3
AISEGPIYGYT	-	-	TRBV10-3
SVGGLAGVNEQY	many	TRBD2	TRBV29-1
ASSMPVDTVDYEQY	few	-	TRBV7-9
ASSPWAGGEQY	few	TRBD1	TRBV4-1
ASSASGQGNYGYT	-	TRBD1	TRBV6-1
ASGLGAASYNEQF	few	-	TRBV12-5
ASSLWVRYYGYT	few	-	TRBV28
SFNTGGGNQPQH	many	TRBD1	TRBV29-1
ASSENSGGAEETQY	-	TRBD2	TRBV12-3/TRBV12-4
ASSFTYLFSTDTQY	-	-	TRBV27
ASSPRRTSGGTYEQY	-	TRBD2	TRBV5-4
AGSFLGLAEETQY	few	TRBD2	TRBV12-3/TRBV12-4
ASILFTGELF	-	-	TRBV12-3/TRBV12-4
ASSPKVDTTYNEQF	-	-	TRBV4-1
ASSQVTSGSHEQF	-	TRBD2	TRBV4-1
ASNRGDNTQY	-	-	TRBV21-1
ASSDPPSGANYGYT	few	-	TRBV9
ASRRTGVSEQY	-	TRBD1	TRBV12-3/TRBV12-4
ASSPRQAALTDGYT	once	-	TRBV11-2
ASSPNGQGSQPQH	few	-	TRBV9
ASSPERAGYT	-	-	TRBV7-8
ASSYSSQGEQY	-	-	TRBV6-5
TSSFPRDRGGPTDTQY	-	TRBD1	TRBV7-2
ASSVAPRRYNEQF	-	-	TRBV9
ASTPLLASGDHNEQF	few	TRBD2	TRBV5-5
SASQPGPEKLF	-	-	TRBV20-1
AWSVHRGNEQF	-	TRBD1	TRBV30
ASSDRGVKNIQY	-	TRBD1	TRBV28
ASSQDRAGGRPETQY	few	TRBD2	TRBV4-1
ASSKAGSYNEQF	-	TRBD2	TRBV28
ASSVEDSSYEQY	few	-	TRBV5-1
ASSEGVTHTGELF	-	-	TRBV2
ASSLPRVASTDTQY	few	-	TRBV6-1
ASSPPDTYYEQY	-	-	TRBV18
ASSYGAGVYNEQF	-	-	TRBV6-5
ASSLRSGSSTDTQY	-	-	TRBV7-2
ASNLSPDSSYNSPLH	-	-	TRBV27
ASSLEGSSEQY	few	-	TRBV7-9
SARDQQGAPLY	-	TRBD1	TRBV20-1
AGAGQGGFGQPQH	-	-	TRBV6-1
ASSQVGNGQY	-	-	TRBV3-1
ASTIRTYPTYEQY	once	-	TRBV19
ASSVGQGEFYEQY	few	TRBD1	TRBV9
ASIGIDSYGYT	few	-	TRBV6-1
ASNLRGAGENTEAF	-	-	TRBV3-1
ASSPGIAGHTQY	-	TRBD2	TRBV7-9
ASSRQGAQETQY	few	-	TRBV5-1
ASSVVGGEDTQY	-	TRBD1	TRBV7-2
ASTQSGQGDYEQY	-	TRBD1	TRBV5-5
ASSPQTYSYEQY	-	-	TRBV11-2